This T cell receptor (beta chain) was identified during a study of blood T cell repertoires in COVID-19 (dated by TCRdb to the early 2020s). For the study in its entirety: Samples from collaborators originated in the United States, Italy and Spain and spanned both the acute and convalescent phases of COVID-19. The repertoires were released in a freely available public database intended as a resource for research on the immune response to SARS-CoV-2. The material from the prospective study consisted of cDNA or gDNA derived from T cells, B-cell-depleted T cells, or PBMCs. The sample metadata nearly always contained a de-identified subject ID, COVID-19 status, age in years and sex. Where HLA class I and class II types were available, the types were taken from metadata supplied by the sample provider, not from assay-based typing. Samples were obtained from the ongoing ImmuneRACE study (first 160 participants) and from 1,200 or so subjects provided by 6 global collaborators. Subjects who had been exposed to COVID-19, were actively infected with it, or had recovered from it provided the deeply sampled blood TCRbeta repertoires that made up the dataset. The research as a whole found: The quantity of clinical and demographic metadata differed by source and by participant and was supplied without curation.

V sheds 5 bases and J sheds 0 bases, leaving 7 bases between their ends. The germline V gene (reference sequence) yields LNHDA for CDR1 and SQIVND for CDR2. The CDR3 spans 13 residues, from the cysteine through the phenylalanine. The only DNA kept is the CDR3, 39 bases in frame from the first base. One collaborating source in Seattle enrolled patients during active infection and followed them longitudinally through the course of disease. Collaborating institutions collected whole blood in K2EDTA tubes following their own protocols. For TCRbeta analysis, collaborator samples were shipped as frozen whole blood, as isolated PBMCs, or as DNA extracted from either sample type. TCRbeta CDR3 regions were amplified from genomic DNA by means of the immunoSEQ Assay, a bias-controlled multiplex PCR. The published analysis was carried out like this. The number of nucleated cells in each sample was estimated by amplification of reference gene primers within the assay. Sequence reads were collapsed and filtered to measure the absolute abundance of every unique TCRbeta CDR3 rearrangement. For each sample, productive Simpson clonality was calculated as the square root of Simpson's diversity index across productive rearrangements. TCRdb provides this immuneACCESS table in a form limited to in-frame rearrangements. Some clones are lacking; in checked studies, under half of them reflect an unresolved V gene, and why the rest are absent is not known. That table gives V, J and clone size, and the DNA gave D and trimming. Here the sample has about 370,000 clones; 80% to 90% occur a single time. The ten largest account for 3% of the sample.

Comment on this clone: The antigen it recognizes is unknown. No quality values exist for individual bases; no much larger clone is one base distant.

The chain is encoded by TRBV19 joined to TRBJ1-1; the D gene is not confidently resolved. The sequencing input was peripheral blood. This receptor was identified in a woman in her twenties or thirties with COVID-19, enrolled during active disease. CDR3 protein: CASSLNMNTEAFF. The DNA sequence is given as TGTGCCAGTAGTCTGAACATGAACACTGAAGCTTTCTTT. When the CDR3 is completed using the reference TRBV19 and TRBJ1-1 genes on either side, the full variable domain is DGGITQSPKYLFRKEGQNVTLSCEQNLNHDAMYWYRQDPGQGLRLIYYSQIVNDFQKGDIAEGYSVSREKKESFPLTVTSAQKNPTAFYLCASSLNMNTEAFFGQGTRLTVV.